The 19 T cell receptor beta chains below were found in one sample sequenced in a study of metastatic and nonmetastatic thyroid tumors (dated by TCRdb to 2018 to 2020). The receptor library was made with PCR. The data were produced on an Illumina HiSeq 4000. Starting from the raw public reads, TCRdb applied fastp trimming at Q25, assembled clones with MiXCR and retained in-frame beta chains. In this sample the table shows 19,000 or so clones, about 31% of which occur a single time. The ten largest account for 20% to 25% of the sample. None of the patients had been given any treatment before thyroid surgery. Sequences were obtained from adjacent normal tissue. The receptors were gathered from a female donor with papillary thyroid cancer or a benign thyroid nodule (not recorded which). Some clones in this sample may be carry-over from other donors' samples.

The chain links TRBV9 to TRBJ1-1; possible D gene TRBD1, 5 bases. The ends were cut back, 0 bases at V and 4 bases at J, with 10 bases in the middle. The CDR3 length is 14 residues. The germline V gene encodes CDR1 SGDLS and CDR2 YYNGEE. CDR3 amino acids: CASSVEAGFTEAFF. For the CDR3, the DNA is TGTGCCAGCAGCGTAGAAGCAGGGTTCACTGAAGCTTTCTTT.

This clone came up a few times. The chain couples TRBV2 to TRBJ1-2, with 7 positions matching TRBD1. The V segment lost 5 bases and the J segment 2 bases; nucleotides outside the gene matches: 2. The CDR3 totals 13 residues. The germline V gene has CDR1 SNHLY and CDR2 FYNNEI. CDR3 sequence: CASSSGQNYGYTF. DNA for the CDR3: TGTGCCAGCAGTTCGGGACAGAACTATGGCTACACCTTC.

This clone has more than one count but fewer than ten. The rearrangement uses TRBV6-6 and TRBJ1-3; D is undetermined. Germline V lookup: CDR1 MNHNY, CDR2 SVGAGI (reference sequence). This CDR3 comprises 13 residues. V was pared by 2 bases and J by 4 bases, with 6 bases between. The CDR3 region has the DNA TGTGCCAGCAGTTACATAGGAGGAAACACCATATATTTT. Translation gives CASSYIGGNTIYF.

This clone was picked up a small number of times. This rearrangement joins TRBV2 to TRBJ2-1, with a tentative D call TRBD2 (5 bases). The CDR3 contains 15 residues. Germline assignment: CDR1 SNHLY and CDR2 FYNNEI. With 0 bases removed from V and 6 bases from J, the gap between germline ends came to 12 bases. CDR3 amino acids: CASSEAAASSNEQFF. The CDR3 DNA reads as TGTGCCAGCAGTGAAGCGGCCGCTAGCAGCAATGAGCAGTTCTTC. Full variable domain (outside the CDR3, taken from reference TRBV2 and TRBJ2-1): EPEVTQTPSHQVTQMGQEVILRCVPISNHLYFYWYRQILGQKVEFLVSFYNNEISEKSEIFDDQFSVERPDGSNFTLKIRSTKLEDSAMYFCASSEAAASSNEQFFGPGTRLTVL.

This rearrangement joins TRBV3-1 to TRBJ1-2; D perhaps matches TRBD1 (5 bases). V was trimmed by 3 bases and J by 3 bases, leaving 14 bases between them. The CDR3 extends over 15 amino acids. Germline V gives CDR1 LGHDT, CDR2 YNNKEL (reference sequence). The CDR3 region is CASSQRRGTDYGYTF. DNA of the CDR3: TGTGCCAGCAGCCAGCGAAGGGGCACGGACTATGGCTACACCTTC.

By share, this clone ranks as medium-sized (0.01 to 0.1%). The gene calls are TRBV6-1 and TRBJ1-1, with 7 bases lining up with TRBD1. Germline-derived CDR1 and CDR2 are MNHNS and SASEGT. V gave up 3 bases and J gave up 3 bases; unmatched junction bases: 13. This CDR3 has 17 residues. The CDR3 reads CASSEAWWTGVHTEAFF. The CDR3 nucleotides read TGTGCCAGCAGTGAGGCCTGGTGGACAGGCGTTCACACTGAAGCTTTCTTT.

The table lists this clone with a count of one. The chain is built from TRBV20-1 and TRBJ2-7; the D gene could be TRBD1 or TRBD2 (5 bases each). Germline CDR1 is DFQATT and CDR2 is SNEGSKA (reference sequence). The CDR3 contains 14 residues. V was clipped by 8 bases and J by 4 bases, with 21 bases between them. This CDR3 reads CSSAGGGPVYEQYF. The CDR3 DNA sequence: TGCAGTTCTGCCGGTGGGGGACCGGTTTACGAGCAGTACTTC.

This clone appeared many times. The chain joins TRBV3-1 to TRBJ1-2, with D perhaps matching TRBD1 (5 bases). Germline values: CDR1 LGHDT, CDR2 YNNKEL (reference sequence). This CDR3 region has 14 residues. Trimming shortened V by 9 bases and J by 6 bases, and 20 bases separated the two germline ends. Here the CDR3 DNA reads TGTGCCAGTCGCTTCGCTGGGGGTAAAGATGGCTACACCTTC. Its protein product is CASRFAGGKDGYTF.

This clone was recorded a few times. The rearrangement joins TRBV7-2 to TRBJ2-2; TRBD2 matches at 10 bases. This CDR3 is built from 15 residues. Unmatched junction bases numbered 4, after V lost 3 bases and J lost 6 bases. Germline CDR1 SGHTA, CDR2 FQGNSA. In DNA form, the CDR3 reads TGTGCCAGCAGCTTTGGAAGCGGGGGGGCCGGGGAGCTGTTTTTT. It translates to CASSFGSGGAGELFF.

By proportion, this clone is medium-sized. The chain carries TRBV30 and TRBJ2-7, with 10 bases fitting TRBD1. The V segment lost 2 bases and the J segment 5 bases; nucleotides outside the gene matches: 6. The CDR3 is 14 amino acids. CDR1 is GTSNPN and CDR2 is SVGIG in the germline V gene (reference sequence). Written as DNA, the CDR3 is TGTGCCTGGAGTCGGACAGGGGGAGGGGACGAGCAGTACTTC. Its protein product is CAWSRTGGGDEQYF.

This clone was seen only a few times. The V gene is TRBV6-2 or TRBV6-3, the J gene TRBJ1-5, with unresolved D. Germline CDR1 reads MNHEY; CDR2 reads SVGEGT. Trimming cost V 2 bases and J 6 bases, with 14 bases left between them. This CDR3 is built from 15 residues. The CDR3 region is CASSYGLGNGQPQHF. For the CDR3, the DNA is TGTGCCAGCAGTTACGGGCTGGGGAACGGTCAGCCCCAGCATTTT.

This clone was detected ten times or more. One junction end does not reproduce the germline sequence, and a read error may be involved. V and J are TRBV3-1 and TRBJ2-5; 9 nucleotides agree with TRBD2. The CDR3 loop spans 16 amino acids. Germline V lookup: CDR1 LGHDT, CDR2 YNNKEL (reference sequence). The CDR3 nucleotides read TGTGCCTGCAGCTCTTGGACTAGCGCCTACAAAGAGACCCAGTACTTC. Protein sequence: CACSSWTSAYKETQYF.

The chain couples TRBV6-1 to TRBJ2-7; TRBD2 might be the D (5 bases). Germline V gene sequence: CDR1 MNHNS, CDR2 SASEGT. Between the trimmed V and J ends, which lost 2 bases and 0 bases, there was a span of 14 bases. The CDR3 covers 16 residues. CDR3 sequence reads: CASSERLAESSYEQYF. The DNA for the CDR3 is TGTGCCAGCAGTGAACGGCTAGCTGAGAGCTCCTACGAGCAGTACTTC.

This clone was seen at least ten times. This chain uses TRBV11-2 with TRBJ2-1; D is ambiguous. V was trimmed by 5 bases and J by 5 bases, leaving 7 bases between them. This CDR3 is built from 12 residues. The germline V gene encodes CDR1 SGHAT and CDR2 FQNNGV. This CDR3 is CASSGSNNEQFF. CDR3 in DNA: TGTGCCAGCAGCGGATCTAACAATGAGCAGTTCTTC.

The CDR3 bases are TGTGCCACCAGTGATATTAGCGGGTCTCCCACCGGGGAGCTGTTTTTT. It encodes CATSDISGSPTGELFF. V gene TRBV24-1 combines with J gene TRBJ2-2; 7 bases map to TRBD2. This CDR3 is 16 amino acids long. CDR1 and CDR2 (germline): KGHDR, SFDVKD. The V and J ends lost 3 bases and 4 bases, in that order; junction bases with no gene match: 7.

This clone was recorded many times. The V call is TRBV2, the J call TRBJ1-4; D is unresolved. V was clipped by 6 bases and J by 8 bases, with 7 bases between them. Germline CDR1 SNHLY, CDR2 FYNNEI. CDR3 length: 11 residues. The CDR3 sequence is CASSGGEKLFF. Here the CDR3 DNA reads TGTGCCAGCAGCGGAGGGGAAAAACTGTTTTTT. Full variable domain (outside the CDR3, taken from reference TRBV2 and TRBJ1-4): EPEVTQTPSHQVTQMGQEVILRCVPISNHLYFYWYRQILGQKVEFLVSFYNNEISEKSEIFDDQFSVERPDGSNFTLKIRSTKLEDSAMYFCASSGGEKLFFGSGTQLSVL.

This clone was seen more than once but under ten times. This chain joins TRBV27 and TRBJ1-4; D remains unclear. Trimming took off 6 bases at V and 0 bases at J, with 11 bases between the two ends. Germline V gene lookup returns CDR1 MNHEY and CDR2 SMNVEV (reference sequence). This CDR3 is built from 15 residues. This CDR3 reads CASSPEVATNEKLFF. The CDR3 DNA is TGTGCCAGCAGCCCGGAGGTTGCAACTAATGAAAAACTGTTTTTT.

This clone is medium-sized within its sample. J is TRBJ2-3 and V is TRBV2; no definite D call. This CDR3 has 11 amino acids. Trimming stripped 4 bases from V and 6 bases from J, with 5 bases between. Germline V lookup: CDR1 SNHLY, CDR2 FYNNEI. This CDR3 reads CASSVRDTQYF. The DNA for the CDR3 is TGTGCCAGCAGTGTTAGGGATACGCAGTATTTT.

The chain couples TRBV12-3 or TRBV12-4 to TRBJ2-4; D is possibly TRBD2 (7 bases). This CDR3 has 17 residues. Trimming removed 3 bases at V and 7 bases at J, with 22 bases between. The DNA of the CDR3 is TGTGCCAGCAGTTTCGAGGGGGGGCCATGGGGTAGGAACATTCAGTACTTC. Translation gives CASSFEGGPWGRNIQYF.